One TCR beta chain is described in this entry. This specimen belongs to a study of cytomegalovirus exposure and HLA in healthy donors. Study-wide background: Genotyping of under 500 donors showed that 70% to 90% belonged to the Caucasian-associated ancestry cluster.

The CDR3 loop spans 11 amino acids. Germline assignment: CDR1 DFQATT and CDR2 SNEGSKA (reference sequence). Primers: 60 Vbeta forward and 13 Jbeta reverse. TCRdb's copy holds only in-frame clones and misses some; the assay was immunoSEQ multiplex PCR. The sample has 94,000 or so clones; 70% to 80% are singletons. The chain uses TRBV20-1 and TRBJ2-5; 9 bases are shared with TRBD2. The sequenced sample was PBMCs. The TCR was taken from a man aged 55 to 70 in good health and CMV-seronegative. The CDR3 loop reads CGGLAHETQYF. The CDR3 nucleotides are TGCGGAGGACTAGCGCACGAGACCCAGTACTTC.